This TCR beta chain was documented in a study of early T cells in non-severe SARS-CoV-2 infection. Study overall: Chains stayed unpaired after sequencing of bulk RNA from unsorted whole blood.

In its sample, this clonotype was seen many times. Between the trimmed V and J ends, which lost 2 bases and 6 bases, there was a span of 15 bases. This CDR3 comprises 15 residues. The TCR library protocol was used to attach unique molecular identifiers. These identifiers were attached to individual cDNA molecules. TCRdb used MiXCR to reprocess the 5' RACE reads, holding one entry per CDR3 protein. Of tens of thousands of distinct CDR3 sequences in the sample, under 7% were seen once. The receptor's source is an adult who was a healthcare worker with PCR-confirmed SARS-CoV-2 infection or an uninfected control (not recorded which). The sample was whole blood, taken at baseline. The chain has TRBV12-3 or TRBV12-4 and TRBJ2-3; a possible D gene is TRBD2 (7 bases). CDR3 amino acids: CASSLIGGPSDTQYF. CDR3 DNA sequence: TGTGCCAGCAGTTTAATCGGGGGGCCGTCCGATACGCAGTATTTT.